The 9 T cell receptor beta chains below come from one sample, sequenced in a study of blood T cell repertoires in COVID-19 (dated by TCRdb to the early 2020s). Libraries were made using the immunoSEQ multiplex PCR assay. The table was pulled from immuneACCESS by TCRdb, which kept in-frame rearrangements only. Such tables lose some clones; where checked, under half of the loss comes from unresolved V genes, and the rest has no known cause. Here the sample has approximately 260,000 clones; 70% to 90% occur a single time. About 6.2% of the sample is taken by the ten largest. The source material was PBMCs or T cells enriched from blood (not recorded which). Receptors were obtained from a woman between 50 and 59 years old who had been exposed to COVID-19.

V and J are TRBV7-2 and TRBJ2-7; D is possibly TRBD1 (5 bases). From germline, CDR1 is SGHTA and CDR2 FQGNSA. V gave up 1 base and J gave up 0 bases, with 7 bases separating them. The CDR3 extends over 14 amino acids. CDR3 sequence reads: CASSLDRSSYEQYF. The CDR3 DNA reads TGTGCCAGCAGCTTAGACAGGAGCTCCTACGAGCAGTACTTC.

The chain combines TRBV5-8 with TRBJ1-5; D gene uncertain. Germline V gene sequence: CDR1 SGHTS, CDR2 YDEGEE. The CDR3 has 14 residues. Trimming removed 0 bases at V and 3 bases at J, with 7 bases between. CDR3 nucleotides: TGTGCCAGCAGCTTGGTTAGTTCCAATCAGCCCCAGCATTTT. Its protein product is CASSLVSSNQPQHF.

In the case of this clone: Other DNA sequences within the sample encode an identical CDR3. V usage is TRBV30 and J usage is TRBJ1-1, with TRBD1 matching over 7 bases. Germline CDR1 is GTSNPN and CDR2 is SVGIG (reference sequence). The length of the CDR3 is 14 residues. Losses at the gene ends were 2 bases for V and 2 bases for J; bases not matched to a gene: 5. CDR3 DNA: TGTGCCTGGAGTAGGGGACAGCTAAACACTGAAGCTTTCTTT. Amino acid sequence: CAWSRGQLNTEAFF.

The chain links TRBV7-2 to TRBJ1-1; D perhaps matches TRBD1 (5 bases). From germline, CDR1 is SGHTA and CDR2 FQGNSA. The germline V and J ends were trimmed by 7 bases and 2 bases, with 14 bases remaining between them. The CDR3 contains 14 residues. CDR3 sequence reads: CASTPGRGNTEAFF. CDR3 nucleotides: TGTGCCAGCACCCCAGGGCGGGGAAACACTGAAGCTTTCTTT.

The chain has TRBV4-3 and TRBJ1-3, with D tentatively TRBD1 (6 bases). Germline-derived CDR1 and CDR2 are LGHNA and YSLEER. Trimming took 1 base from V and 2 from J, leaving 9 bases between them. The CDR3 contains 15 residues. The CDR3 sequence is CASSQGAGAGNTIYF. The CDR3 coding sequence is TGCGCCAGCAGCCAAGGGGCAGGGGCTGGAAACACCATATATTTT.

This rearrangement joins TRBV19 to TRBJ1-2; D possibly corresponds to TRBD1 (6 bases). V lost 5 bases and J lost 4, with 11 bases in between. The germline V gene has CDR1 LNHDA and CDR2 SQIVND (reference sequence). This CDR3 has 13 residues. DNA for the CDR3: TGTGCCAGTAGTCTAGGACAGAGCTATGGCTACACCTTC. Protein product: CASSLGQSYGYTF.

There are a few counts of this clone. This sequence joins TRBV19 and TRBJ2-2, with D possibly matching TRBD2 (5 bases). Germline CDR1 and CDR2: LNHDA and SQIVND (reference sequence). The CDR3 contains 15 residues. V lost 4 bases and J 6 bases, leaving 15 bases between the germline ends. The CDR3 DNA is TGTGCCAGTAGTAGGATTGAGGCCGGGGCCGGGGAGCTGTTTTTT. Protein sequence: CASSRIEAGAGELFF.

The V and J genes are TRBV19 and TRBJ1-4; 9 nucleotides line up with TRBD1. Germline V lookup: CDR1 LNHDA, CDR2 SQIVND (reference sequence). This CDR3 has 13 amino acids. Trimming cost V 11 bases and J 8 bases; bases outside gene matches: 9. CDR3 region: CASHRGPREKLFF. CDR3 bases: TGTGCCTCACACAGGGGGCCAAGGGAAAAACTGTTTTTT.

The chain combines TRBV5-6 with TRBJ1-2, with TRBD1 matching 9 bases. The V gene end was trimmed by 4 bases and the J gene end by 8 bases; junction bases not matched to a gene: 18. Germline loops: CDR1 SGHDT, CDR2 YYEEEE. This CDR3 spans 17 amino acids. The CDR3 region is CASSRLITGTGPAGYTF. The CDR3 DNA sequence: TGTGCCAGCAGCCGCCTAATTACTGGGACAGGGCCGGCGGGCTACACCTTC.